Given below is one T cell receptor (beta chain) in context. Its antigen is unidentified. V lost 0 bases to trimming and J lost 4 bases, with 11 bases between them. Germline V lookup: CDR1 SGHRS, CDR2 YFSETQ. The CDR3 runs 15 residues. The sample is drawn from a study of CD8 T cells in ankylosing spondylitis. Findings and caveats of the study: Ankylosing spondylitis blood appeared to be characterized by a TCR beta motif of under 10 highly homologous variants. Matched ankylosing spondylitis synovial fluid reportedly contained a significantly enriched population of disease-linked clones.

Scientists made TCR beta libraries using quantitative 5'-RACE with molecular barcodes. A single record per CDR3 protein comes from TCRdb applying MiXCR to the 5' RACE reads. The sample records fewer than 500,000 distinct CDR3 sequences, roughly a quarter being singletons. The TCR was taken from a male donor with ankylosing spondylitis. Sequences were obtained from blood, either unsorted or a sorted T cell fraction (not recorded which). The gene calls are TRBV5-1 and TRBJ2-1; a weak D match, TRBD2 (6 bases). The CDR3 protein is CASSLAGVEYNEQFF. CDR3 nucleotide sequence: TGCGCCAGCAGCTTGGCGGGAGTGGAGTACAATGAGCAGTTCTTC. The complete variable domain, with remaining parts taken from reference TRBV5-1 and TRBJ2-1, reads KAGVTQTPRYLIKTRGQQVTLSCSPISGHRSVSWYQQTPGQGLQFLFEYFSETQRNKGNFPGRFSGRQFSNSRSEMNVSTLELGDSALYLCASSLAGVEYNEQFFGPGTRLTVL.